The present T cell receptor (beta chain) was sequenced within a study of T cell repertoires in cytomegalovirus infection. As for this clonotype: Its antigen remains unidentified. A junction boundary mismatches the germline segment, possibly from a read error.

TCRdb re-derived calls from the reads in MiXCR, one entry per CDR3 protein. The sample has hundreds of thousands of distinct CDR3 sequences, around a third seen once. CDR1 and CDR2 from the germline V gene are SGHVS and FQNEAQ. This CDR3 is 15 amino acids long. The source of this sequence is a human donor in good health (CMV status not recorded). Some clones in this sample may be carry-over from other donors' samples. The gene calls are TRBV7-8 and TRBJ1-5; TRBD1 aligns across 12 bases. Sample: cultured PBMCs, taken from culture after CMV antigen stimulation. CDR3 sequence (DNA): TGTGCCAGCAGCTCCGGGACAGGGGGCTTTCAGCTCCAGCATTTT. This gives the protein CASSSGTGGFQLQHF.